The clone carrying this TCR beta chain was detected ten times or more. Its antigen is as yet unknown. Semi-nested PCR with Nested Universal Primer A followed constant-region reverse priming of full-length variable regions. TCRdb passed the 5' RACE reads through MiXCR, listing each CDR3 protein once. Of about 43,000 distinct CDR3 sequences in the sample, roughly 23% were seen once. Germline V lookup: CDR1 MGHRA, CDR2 YSYEKL. V lost 7 bases and J 0 bases, leaving 7 bases between the germline ends. There are 14 residues in the CDR3. Cells sorted as Tregs were CD4+, CD25+ and CD127-/low. Broader study findings: Greatest tumor Treg TCR overlap was with tumor naive CD4+ cells. The larger cohort examined one V-J beta rearrangement, not whole repertoires.

This TCR was sampled from a female donor with breast cancer. Sequencing input: Tregs sorted from a lymph node. The V and J genes are TRBV4-1 and TRBJ2-6; no clear D. The CDR3 region has the DNA TGCGCCAGCAAAGACAACTCTGGGGCCAACGTCCTGACTTTC. Translated, it gives CASKDNSGANVLTF.